This T cell receptor (beta chain) was captured by sequencing in a study of T cell changes during pregnancy in multiple sclerosis. Sequencing used immunoSEQ multiplex PCR; TCRdb keeps in-frame clones, though not all of them. Of about 85,000 clones listed, approximately 93% are singletons. There are 16 residues in the CDR3. The germline V gene encodes CDR1 GTSNPN and CDR2 SVGIG (reference sequence). V was pared by 1 base and J by 10 bases, with 10 bases of the junction left unmatched. This sequence originates from a female donor with multiple sclerosis, enrolled in a pregnancy study. The specimen comprised peripheral blood, sampled in the first trimester of pregnancy. The chain joins TRBV30 to TRBJ2-3; 14 bases line up with TRBD2. CDR3 nucleotide sequence: TGTGCCTGGAGTGCGGGACTAGCGGGAGTGGGGGGTGCGCAGTATTTT. It codes for CAWSAGLAGVGGAQYF.